This note documents a single T cell receptor (beta chain) sequence. Its binding antigen is unknown. Nothing much larger sits one base from this clone, and base qualities are not available. The data belong to a study of shared clonotypes between healthy human individuals (dated by TCRdb to 2018 to 2020). Regarding the research as a whole: The cohort comprised a couple of women and three men aged 18 to 49 years. Per donor, leukapheresis produced somewhere between about 0.94 and 9.5 billion PBMCs. To increase sequencing depth and limit assay-specific biases, different laboratories used diverse techniques to prepare libraries and sequence TCR repertoires. For each donor, three plates each were used for CD4 naive and CD4 memory, two plates were used for CD8 naive, and one plate was used for CD8 memory. The study deeply sequenced blood TCR repertoires of about five healthy adults to estimate repertoire size and the extent of clonotype sharing between individuals. Results and caveats for the whole study, not just this receptor: Compared with non-shared clonotypes, clonotypes shared by all four sorted-subset donors had higher generation probabilities. Estimated clonotype richness was generally larger for naive than for memory subsets. Sampling was restricted to blood, and TCR repertoires in tissues likely differ from the TCR repertoires found in blood. Pairwise subsampling led to the expectation that sequencing depth would affect the degree of clonotype sharing among donors. Sharing across a few donors was observed for roughly 5.4% of naive CD4, less than 4% of naive CD8, 2% to 2.5% of memory CD4, and 0.4% of memory CD8 clonotypes. Incomplete sequencing was indicated by rarefaction of sorted-subset datasets, despite the large sequencing depth. Because the study included only a small number of donors, the genetic and exposure-history diversity represented was limited.

The germline V gene yields MNHNS for CDR1 and SASEGT for CDR2. V and J lose 3 bases and 3 bases, and a span of 15 bases separates them. There are 15 amino acids in the CDR3, from cysteine to phenylalanine inclusive. Just the 45-base CDR3 DNA is kept, in frame starting at base 1. TCR CDR3 regions were amplified from genomic DNA by multiplex PCR using the deep immunoSEQ assay. For each cell subset, the extracted genomic DNA was distributed evenly across all wells of several immunoSEQ 96-well plates, and each plate served as one replicate. Each replicate PCR for sorted subsets received around 200 ng genomic DNA, equal to tens of thousands of T cell genomes. Purified libraries were quantified with a Qubit 3.0 fluorometer, sized on a Bioanalyzer 2100, and re-quantified with the KAPA Library Quantification kit. A separate single-read 150-cycle Illumina NextSeq 550 flow cell was used to sequence each immunoSEQ 96-well plate. The study's own analysis went as follows. Because only junctional sequences without quality scores were contained in the immunoSEQ output, filtering matching that applied to full-length reads could not be performed. Sequences were annotated with PyIR, a Python wrapper for IgBLAST v1.9, using IMGT germline references to assign V/J genes and CDR3. Any read was removed if the V/J assignment was weak (E-value above 1e-6), the CDR3 was missing, or the read contained stop codons, out-of-frame junctions, or ambiguous translated residues. A V3J clonotype was defined by an identical inferred V gene, J gene, and CDR3 amino acid sequence. Percentage overlap between repertoires was computed as shared unique clonotypes divided by the size of the smaller repertoire. Richness of each repertoire was evaluated using RTK rarefaction, the Chao1 estimator, and Recon v2.1 estimates of unobserved clonotypes. OLGA was used to compute generation probabilities for all TCRbeta clonotypes that the gDNA method yielded from several donors. Imported from immuneACCESS, the table was reduced by TCRdb to in-frame sequences with V and J called. These copies leave out some clones; in studies compared against another copy, an unresolved V gene accounts for under half, and the cause of the remainder is not known. V and J calls and clone size are copied from that table; D and trimming were computed from the DNA. The sample table lists roughly 2 million clones, approximately 96% of them with a count of one. Roughly 0.13% of the sample lies in the top ten.

Donors were healthy HIV-negative adults with no recently reported acute infections or vaccinations. Every donor was a Caucasian adult living in Nashville, Tennessee, USA. CD4+ T cells were enriched by magnetic negative selection; naive cells were then positively selected on CD45RA, and the negative fraction formed the memory subset. After blood collection by leukapheresis, PBMCs were isolated using Ficoll-Histopaque density gradient centrifugation and then cryopreserved in the vapor phase of liquid nitrogen. Analytical flow cytometry was used to check the purity and quantity of each magnetically sorted T cell population. From each sorted fraction, genomic DNA was isolated and quantified by UV absorbance on a Nanodrop 2000c.

The sample taken for sequencing was naive CD4+ T cells sorted from blood. The cell subset or site tag for this specimen amounts to: CD45RA+ positively selected. The sequence was collected from a man between 18 and 29 years old in good health. The sequence is built from TRBV6-1 and TRBJ2-7; the D segment could be TRBD1, given 5 matching bases. The sequenced DNA: TGTGCCAGCAGTGACGGGCCCAGGGTATTCTACGAGCAGTACTTC. Protein translation: CASSDGPRVFYEQYF.